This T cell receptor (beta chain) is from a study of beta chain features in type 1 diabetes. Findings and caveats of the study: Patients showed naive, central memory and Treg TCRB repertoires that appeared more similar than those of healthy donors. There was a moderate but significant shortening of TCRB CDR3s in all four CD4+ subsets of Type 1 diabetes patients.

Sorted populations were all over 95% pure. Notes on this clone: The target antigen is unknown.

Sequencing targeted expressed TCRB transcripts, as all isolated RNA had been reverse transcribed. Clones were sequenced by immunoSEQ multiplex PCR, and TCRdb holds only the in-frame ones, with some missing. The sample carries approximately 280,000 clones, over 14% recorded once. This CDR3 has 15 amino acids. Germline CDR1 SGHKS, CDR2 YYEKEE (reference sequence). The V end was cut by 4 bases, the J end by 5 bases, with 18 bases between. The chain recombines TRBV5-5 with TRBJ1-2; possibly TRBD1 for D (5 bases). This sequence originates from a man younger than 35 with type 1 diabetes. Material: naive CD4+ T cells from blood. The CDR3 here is CASSPLFRDRYGYTF. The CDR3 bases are TGTGCCAGCAGCCCCCTTTTCAGGGATCGGTATGGCTACACCTTC.